Presented here are 7 T cell receptor beta chains from one specimen sequenced in a study of shared clonotypes between healthy human individuals. Assay used: immunoSEQ multiplex PCR; TCRdb lists only in-frame clones, some missing. Of 1.6 million or so clones listed, 98% to 99% were seen once; the top ten hold around 0.38%. Sequenced sample: naive CD4+ T cells sorted from blood. Subset meaning: CD45RA+ positively selected. The receptors were sampled from a young man in good health.

The rearrangement uses TRBV2 and TRBJ1-2; unclear D gene. The CDR3 runs to 11 residues. The V gene lost 2 bases and the J gene lost 8 bases, with 6 bases spanning the gap. Germline assignment: CDR1 SNHLY and CDR2 FYNNEI. CDR3 sequence reads: CASSEILGYTF. The CDR3 coding sequence is TGTGCCAGCAGTGAAATTTTGGGCTACACCTTC.

As DNA, the CDR3 is TGCATCTGGGACACAATTCCCTACGAGCAGTACTTC. Amino acid sequence: CIWDTIPYEQYF. The chain employs TRBV12-1 and TRBJ2-7; the D call of TRBD1 is as the table states it, not checked on the DNA. TRBV12-1 is a documented pseudogene. This CDR3 comprises 12 residues.

The chain combines TRBV4-3 with TRBJ2-7; D is unresolved. V was trimmed by 0 bases and J by 3 bases, leaving 12 bases between them. The CDR3 is made up of 15 amino acids. Germline values: CDR1 LGHNA, CDR2 YSLEER. CDR3 DNA: TGCGCCAGCAGCCAAGATATCGGCTACCGCTACGAGCAGTACTTC. Protein product: CASSQDIGYRYEQYF.

The chain employs TRBV7-9 and TRBJ2-2; maybe TRBD1 (5 bases). CDR3 length: 14 residues. Germline loops: CDR1 SEHNR, CDR2 FQNEAQ (reference sequence). V was trimmed by 5 bases and J by 3 bases, leaving 10 bases between them. CDR3 sequence reads: CASSKRGDTGELFF. The CDR3 DNA sequence: TGTGCCAGCAGCAAAAGGGGTGACACCGGGGAGCTGTTTTTT.

The CDR3 spells CASSWVAGSSYNEQFF. The CDR3 DNA follows: TGCGCCAGCAGCTGGGTAGCGGGAAGCTCCTACAATGAGCAGTTCTTC. The chain employs TRBV5-1 and TRBJ2-1, with 8 bases identical to TRBD2. The CDR3 length is 16 residues. Losses at the gene ends were 3 bases for V and 0 bases for J; bases not matched to a gene: 5. Germline assignment: CDR1 SGHRS and CDR2 YFSETQ.

The V gene is TRBV15, the J gene TRBJ2-6, with D possibly being TRBD1 (5 bases). V was shortened by 5 bases and J by 2 bases, with 10 bases between the two germline ends. Germline CDR1 is LNHNV and CDR2 is YYDKDF (reference sequence). There are 15 residues in the CDR3. The CDR3 reads CATSRQGAGANVLTF. In nucleotides, the CDR3 is TGTGCCACCAGCCGCCAGGGTGCTGGGGCCAACGTCCTGACTTTC. Combining the CDR3 with reference TRBV15 and TRBJ2-6 gives the whole variable domain DAMVIQNPRYQVTQFGKPVTLSCSQTLNHNVMYWYQQKSSQAPKLLFHYYDKDFNNEADTPDNFQSRRPNTSFCFLDIRSPGLGDTAMYLCATSRQGAGANVLTFGAGSRLTVL.

This rearrangement joins TRBV5-6 to TRBJ2-2; TRBD1 is a possible D gene (6 bases). The CDR3 loop spans 15 amino acids. Trimming left V 1 base short and J 6 bases short, with 13 bases between. The V gene's germline CDR1 is SGHDT and CDR2 YYEEEE. Here the CDR3 reads CASSLRGFGAGELFF. CDR3 DNA sequence: TGTGCCAGCAGCTTGAGGGGGTTTGGGGCCGGGGAGCTGTTTTTT.